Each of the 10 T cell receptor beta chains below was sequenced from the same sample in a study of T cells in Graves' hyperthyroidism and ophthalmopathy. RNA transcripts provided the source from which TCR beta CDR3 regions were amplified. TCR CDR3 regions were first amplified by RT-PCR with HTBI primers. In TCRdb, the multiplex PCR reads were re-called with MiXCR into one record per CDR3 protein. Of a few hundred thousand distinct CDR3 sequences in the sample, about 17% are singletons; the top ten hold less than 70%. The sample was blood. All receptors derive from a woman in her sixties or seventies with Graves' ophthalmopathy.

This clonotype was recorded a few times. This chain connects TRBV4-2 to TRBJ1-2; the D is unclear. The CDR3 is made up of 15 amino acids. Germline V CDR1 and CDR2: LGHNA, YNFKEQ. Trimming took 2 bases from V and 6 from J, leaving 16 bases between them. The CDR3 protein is CASSQILSNADGYTF. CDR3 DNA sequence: TGTGCCAGCAGCCAAATTCTATCAAATGCGGATGGCTACACCTTC.

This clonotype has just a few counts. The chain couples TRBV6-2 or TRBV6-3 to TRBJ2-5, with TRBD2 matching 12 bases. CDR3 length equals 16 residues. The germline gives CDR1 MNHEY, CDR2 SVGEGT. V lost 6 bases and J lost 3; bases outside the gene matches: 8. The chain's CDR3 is CASRDSLAGGKETQYF. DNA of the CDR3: TGTGCCAGCAGGGACTCTCTAGCGGGAGGGAAAGAGACCCAGTACTTC.

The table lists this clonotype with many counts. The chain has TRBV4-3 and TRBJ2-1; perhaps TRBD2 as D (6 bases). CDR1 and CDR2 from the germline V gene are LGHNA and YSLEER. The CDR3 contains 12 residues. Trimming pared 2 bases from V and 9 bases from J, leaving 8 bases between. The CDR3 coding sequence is TGCGCCAGCAGCCAACGGGGAGGTGAGCAGTTCTTC. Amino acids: CASSQRGGEQFF.

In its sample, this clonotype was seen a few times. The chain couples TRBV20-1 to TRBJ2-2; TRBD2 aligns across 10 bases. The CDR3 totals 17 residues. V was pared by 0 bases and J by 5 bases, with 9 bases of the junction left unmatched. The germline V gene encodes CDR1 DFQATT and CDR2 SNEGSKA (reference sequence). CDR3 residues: CSARDPPSGSGTGELFF. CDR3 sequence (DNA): TGCAGTGCTAGAGATCCTCCTAGCGGGAGCGGTACCGGGGAGCTGTTTTTT.

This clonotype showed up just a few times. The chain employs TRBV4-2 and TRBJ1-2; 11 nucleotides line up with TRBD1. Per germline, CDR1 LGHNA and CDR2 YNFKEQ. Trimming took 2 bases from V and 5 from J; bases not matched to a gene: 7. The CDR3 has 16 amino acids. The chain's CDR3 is CASSQQGTGGIYGYTF. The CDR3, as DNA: TGTGCCAGCAGCCAACAAGGGACAGGGGGAATATATGGCTACACCTTC.

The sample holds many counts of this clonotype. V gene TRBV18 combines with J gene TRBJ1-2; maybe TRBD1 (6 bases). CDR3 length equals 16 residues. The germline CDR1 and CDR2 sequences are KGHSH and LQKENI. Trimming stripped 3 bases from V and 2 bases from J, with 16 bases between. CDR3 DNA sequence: TGTGCCAGCTCACCGAGCCACAGGGTAACCAACTATGGCTACACCTTC. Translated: CASSPSHRVTNYGYTF.

For the CDR3, the DNA is TGTGCCATCATGCAGACACAGGACGGCTATGGCTACACCTTC. Its protein product is CAIMQTQDGYGYTF. This sequence joins TRBV6-1 and TRBJ1-2, with D maybe TRBD1 (5 bases). The CDR3 contains 14 residues. Germline V lookup: CDR1 MNHNS, CDR2 SASEGT. V lost 10 bases and J 4 bases, leaving 19 bases between the germline ends.

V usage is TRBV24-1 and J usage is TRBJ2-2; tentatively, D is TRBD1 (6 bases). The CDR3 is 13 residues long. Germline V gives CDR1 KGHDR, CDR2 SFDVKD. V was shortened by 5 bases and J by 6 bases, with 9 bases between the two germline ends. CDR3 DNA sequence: TGTGCCACCAGTGCATCAGGGGCCGGGGAGCTGTTTTTT. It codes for CATSASGAGELFF.

The CDR3 region has the DNA TGTGCCAGCAGCGTGGGTCCAGGGGTAGGCACTGAAGCTTTCTTT. Its protein product is CASSVGPGVGTEAFF. The J gene is TRBJ1-1, the V gene TRBV9; D might be TRBD1 (6 bases). Looked up from germline, CDR1 is SGDLS and CDR2 is YYNGEE. The CDR3 totals 15 residues. The ends were cut back, 2 bases at V and 4 bases at J, with 15 bases in the middle.

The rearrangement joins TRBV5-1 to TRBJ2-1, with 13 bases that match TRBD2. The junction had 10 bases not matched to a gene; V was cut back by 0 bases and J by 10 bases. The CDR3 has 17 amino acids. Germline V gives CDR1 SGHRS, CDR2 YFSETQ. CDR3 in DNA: TGCGCCAGCAGCTTGGCCGTTTTGACTAGCGGGGGGAACGAGCAGTTCTTC. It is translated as CASSLAVLTSGGNEQFF. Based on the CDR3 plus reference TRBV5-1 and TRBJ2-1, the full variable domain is KAGVTQTPRYLIKTRGQQVTLSCSPISGHRSVSWYQQTPGQGLQFLFEYFSETQRNKGNFPGRFSGRQFSNSRSEMNVSTLELGDSALYLCASSLAVLTSGGNEQFFGPGTRLTVL.